This T cell receptor beta chain was sequenced in a study of cytomegalovirus exposure and HLA in healthy donors. Study-level findings and limits: TCR beta sequences numbering around 15,000 were associated with HLA alleles at 0.05 false discovery rate in a later analysis. It was only CMV serostatus that was available as immune exposure information. Reports credit the classifier with highly specific, highly sensitive diagnosis of cytomegalovirus status.

Concerning this clone: Antigen unknown.

Use of 60 Vbeta and 13 Jbeta primers characterized the PCR. The method was immunoSEQ multiplex PCR; TCRdb's version includes in-frame clones alone and lacks a portion of them. The sample consists of around 150,000 clones, roughly 80% of them appearing once. Germline values: CDR1 MNHEY, CDR2 SVGAGI. Trimming removed 0 bases from V and 4 bases from J; junction bases left unmatched: 4. The CDR3 is 16 residues long. The sample consisted of PBMCs. This receptor was obtained from a male donor in good health and CMV-seropositive. J is TRBJ1-2 and V is TRBV6-5, with 11 positions matching TRBD1. The CDR3: CASSYSRTGGSYGYTF. Here the CDR3 DNA reads TGTGCCAGCAGTTACTCCAGGACAGGGGGCTCCTATGGCTACACCTTC.